These T cell receptor beta chains were read from a single sample in a study of human T cells and chemical hapten exposure. Each CDR3 protein is one row after TCRdb ran MiXCR on the RACE reads. The repertoire holds more than 95,000 distinct CDR3 sequences, 25% to 35% seen once, with about a tenth in the top ten. Material: whole blood, obtained in connection with sensitization to the hapten diphenylcyclopropenone (DPC). The receptor source for this set is a man between 35 and 55 years old with alopecia areata. Some clones in this sample may be carry-over from other donors' samples. Each CDR3 is given with its conserved first and last residue. Fields, in order: clone size, D gene, J gene, V gene, CDR3 protein, CDR3 DNA. D genes are given only for firm matches. Clone size appears in some rows only: once, few, many, or a class for an expanded clone.

abundance: few; d_gene: TRBD1; j_gene: TRBJ1-6; v_gene: TRBV6-5; CDR3aa: CASSKGQGASSPLHF; CDR3nt: TGTGCCAGCAGTAAGGGACAGGGCGCGTCTTCACCCCTCCACTTT
abundance: NA; d_gene: TRBD1; j_gene: TRBJ2-7; v_gene: TRBV5-6; CDR3aa: CASSLLGTAILQYF; CDR3nt: TGTGCCAGCAGCTTGCTTGGGACAGCGATCCTGCAGTACTTC
abundance: few; d_gene: NA; j_gene: TRBJ2-3; v_gene: TRBV20-1; CDR3aa: CSAVWMRGTTDTQYF; CDR3nt: TGCAGTGCTGTGTGGATGAGGGGGACCACAGATACGCAGTATTTT
abundance: NA; d_gene: TRBD1; j_gene: TRBJ2-1; v_gene: TRBV6-2/TRBV6-3; CDR3aa: CASLSGQGAYNEQFF; CDR3nt: TGTGCCAGCCTCTCAGGGCAGGGGGCCTACAATGAGCAGTTCTTC
abundance: NA; d_gene: NA; j_gene: TRBJ1-1; v_gene: TRBV28; CDR3aa: CASIPGEGRNTEAFF; CDR3nt: TGTGCCAGCATCCCCGGGGAGGGTAGGAACACTGAAGCTTTCTTT
abundance: NA; d_gene: NA; j_gene: TRBJ1-5; v_gene: TRBV19; CDR3aa: CASSIDEQPQHF; CDR3nt: TGTGCCAGTAGTATAGATGAACAGCCCCAGCATTTT
abundance: NA; d_gene: TRBD1; j_gene: TRBJ2-1; v_gene: TRBV27; CDR3aa: CASSSGQGAVEQFF; CDR3nt: TGTGCCAGCAGTTCTGGACAGGGGGCAGTTGAGCAGTTCTTC
abundance: NA; d_gene: NA; j_gene: TRBJ1-1; v_gene: TRBV18; CDR3aa: CASSHAGVGAFF; CDR3nt: TGTGCCAGCTCACATGCAGGGGTTGGAGCTTTCTTT
abundance: few; d_gene: TRBD2; j_gene: TRBJ2-3; v_gene: TRBV11-2; CDR3aa: CASSLGTSGRWADTQYF; CDR3nt: TGTGCCAGCAGCTTGGGGACTAGCGGGAGGTGGGCAGATACGCAGTATTTT
abundance: NA; d_gene: NA; j_gene: TRBJ1-5; v_gene: TRBV3-1; CDR3aa: CASSQEGRPGNQPQHF; CDR3nt: TGTGCCAGCAGCCAAGAGGGTCGACCTGGGAATCAGCCCCAGCATTTT
abundance: few; d_gene: NA; j_gene: TRBJ2-3; v_gene: TRBV9; CDR3aa: CASSAGNPTNTDTQYF; CDR3nt: TGTGCCAGCAGCGCCGGTAATCCGACTAACACAGATACGCAGTATTTT
abundance: NA; d_gene: NA; j_gene: TRBJ2-3; v_gene: TRBV7-9; CDR3aa: CASSLSPTAASTDTQYF; CDR3nt: TGTGCCAGCAGCTTATCACCGACAGCCGCTAGCACAGATACGCAGTATTTT
abundance: NA; d_gene: TRBD2; j_gene: TRBJ2-1; v_gene: TRBV6-2/TRBV6-3; CDR3aa: CASSYTAGGPSDEQFF; CDR3nt: TGTGCCAGCAGTTACACGGCGGGAGGGCCAAGCGATGAGCAGTTCTTC
abundance: NA; d_gene: NA; j_gene: TRBJ2-3; v_gene: TRBV7-2; CDR3aa: CASSLEGSPSVTQYF; CDR3nt: TGTGCCAGCAGCTTAGAGGGCTCCCCAAGTGTTACGCAGTATTTT
abundance: NA; d_gene: NA; j_gene: TRBJ2-5; v_gene: TRBV4-3; CDR3aa: CASSQDLRGETQYF; CDR3nt: TGCGCCAGCAGCCAAGATTTGAGGGGAGAGACCCAGTACTTC
abundance: few; d_gene: NA; j_gene: TRBJ2-7; v_gene: TRBV20-1; CDR3aa: CSARDFAAGNDYEQYF; CDR3nt: TGCAGTGCTAGAGATTTCGCGGCGGGCAACGATTACGAGCAGTACTTC
abundance: NA; d_gene: TRBD2; j_gene: TRBJ2-3; v_gene: TRBV12-3/TRBV12-4; CDR3aa: CASTPGLVSKDTQYF; CDR3nt: TGTGCCAGCACCCCCGGACTAGTGTCAAAGGATACGCAGTATTTT
abundance: NA; d_gene: NA; j_gene: TRBJ2-1; v_gene: TRBV3-1; CDR3aa: CASSHSYNEQFF; CDR3nt: TGTGCCAGCAGCCACAGTTACAATGAGCAGTTCTTC
abundance: NA; d_gene: TRBD2; j_gene: TRBJ2-1; v_gene: TRBV7-9; CDR3aa: CASSPPGLADTPYNEQFF; CDR3nt: TGTGCCAGCAGCCCGCCGGGACTAGCGGACACCCCCTACAATGAGCAGTTCTTC
abundance: many; d_gene: TRBD1; j_gene: TRBJ1-5; v_gene: TRBV27; CDR3aa: CASSSLPPRGRQPQHF; CDR3nt: TGTGCCAGCAGTTCCTTACCCCCCAGGGGGCGTCAGCCCCAGCATTTT
abundance: few; d_gene: TRBD2; j_gene: TRBJ2-3; v_gene: TRBV27; CDR3aa: CASTVAGGGDTQYF; CDR3nt: TGTGCCAGCACAGTAGCGGGAGGTGGAGATACGCAGTATTTT
abundance: NA; d_gene: TRBD1; j_gene: TRBJ2-7; v_gene: TRBV7-2; CDR3aa: CASSNLGQGVHEQYF; CDR3nt: TGTGCCAGCAGCAACCTGGGACAGGGGGTCCACGAGCAGTACTTC
abundance: NA; d_gene: NA; j_gene: TRBJ1-1; v_gene: TRBV20-1; CDR3aa: CSARQGPTEAFF; CDR3nt: TGCAGTGCTAGGCAGGGGCCCACTGAAGCTTTCTTT
abundance: NA; d_gene: TRBD1; j_gene: TRBJ2-6; v_gene: TRBV4-2; CDR3aa: CASSQDRDRGAIGGANVLTF; CDR3nt: TGTGCCAGCAGCCAAGATCGGGACAGGGGCGCTATCGGTGGGGCCAACGTCCTGACTTTC
abundance: NA; d_gene: NA; j_gene: TRBJ2-7; v_gene: TRBV7-9; CDR3aa: CASSLVSKEQYF; CDR3nt: TGTGCCAGCAGCTTAGTCAGTAAAGAGCAGTACTTC
abundance: NA; d_gene: TRBD2; j_gene: TRBJ2-7; v_gene: TRBV2; CDR3aa: CASSLYTPGLVGEQYF; CDR3nt: TGTGCCAGCAGTCTATACACCCCGGGACTAGTTGGCGAGCAGTACTTC
abundance: NA; d_gene: NA; j_gene: TRBJ2-7; v_gene: TRBV12-3/TRBV12-4; CDR3aa: CASSPRETAAHEQYF; CDR3nt: TGTGCCAGCAGCCCCCGGGAGACAGCGGCCCACGAGCAGTACTTC
abundance: NA; d_gene: TRBD1; j_gene: TRBJ1-6; v_gene: TRBV14; CDR3aa: CASSQGQGTNSPLHF; CDR3nt: TGTGCCAGCAGCCAGGGACAGGGGACTAATTCACCCCTCCACTTT
abundance: few; d_gene: TRBD1; j_gene: TRBJ2-1; v_gene: TRBV7-8; CDR3aa: CASSPPRTGQYNEQFF; CDR3nt: TGTGCCAGCAGCCCCCCCAGGACGGGACAGTACAATGAGCAGTTCTTC
abundance: NA; d_gene: TRBD2; j_gene: TRBJ2-1; v_gene: TRBV11-2; CDR3aa: CASSSGGTSRLNEQFF; CDR3nt: TGTGCCAGCAGCTCGGGGGGGACTAGCCGTTTAAATGAGCAGTTCTTC
abundance: few; d_gene: NA; j_gene: TRBJ1-6; v_gene: TRBV28; CDR3aa: CASSYDSPLHF; CDR3nt: TGTGCCAGCAGTTACGATTCACCCCTCCACTTT
abundance: few; d_gene: TRBD1; j_gene: TRBJ2-5; v_gene: TRBV5-5; CDR3aa: CASSYHRGRVETQYF; CDR3nt: TGTGCCAGCAGCTACCACAGGGGGCGCGTGGAGACCCAGTACTTC
abundance: few; d_gene: NA; j_gene: TRBJ2-7; v_gene: TRBV4-2; CDR3aa: CASSQDPGTPYEQYF; CDR3nt: TGTGCCAGCAGCCAAGATCCCGGGACACCTTACGAGCAGTACTTC
abundance: NA; d_gene: NA; j_gene: TRBJ2-1; v_gene: TRBV7-3; CDR3aa: CASSPRLNNEQFF; CDR3nt: TGTGCCAGCAGCCCTAGGCTAAACAATGAGCAGTTCTTC
abundance: few; d_gene: NA; j_gene: TRBJ2-2; v_gene: TRBV20-1; CDR3aa: CSASLGQPNTGELFF; CDR3nt: TGCAGTGCTAGTCTGGGGCAGCCGAACACCGGGGAGCTGTTTTTT
abundance: few; d_gene: TRBD2; j_gene: TRBJ2-3; v_gene: TRBV11-2; CDR3aa: CASSIAGLAETDTQYF; CDR3nt: TGTGCCAGCAGCATAGCGGGACTAGCGGAGACAGATACGCAGTATTTT
abundance: NA; d_gene: NA; j_gene: TRBJ1-1; v_gene: TRBV13; CDR3aa: CASSVRRGTEAFF; CDR3nt: TGTGCCAGCAGCGTCAGGCGGGGAACTGAAGCTTTCTTT
abundance: NA; d_gene: TRBD2; j_gene: TRBJ2-3; v_gene: TRBV28; CDR3aa: CASSLIAGGADTQYF; CDR3nt: TGTGCCAGCAGTTTAATAGCGGGAGGGGCAGATACGCAGTATTTT
abundance: few; d_gene: NA; j_gene: TRBJ1-3; v_gene: TRBV20-1; CDR3aa: CSARGESGNTIYF; CDR3nt: TGCAGTGCTAGGGGGGAGAGTGGAAACACCATATATTTT
abundance: NA; d_gene: NA; j_gene: TRBJ1-5; v_gene: TRBV18; CDR3aa: CASSNSDSNQPQHF; CDR3nt: TGTGCCAGCTCAAACAGTGATAGCAATCAGCCCCAGCATTTT